This T cell receptor beta chain was recorded in a study of blood T cell repertoires in COVID-19. As for the study in general: Material from acute and convalescent COVID-19 was sourced from the United States, Italy and Spain.

CDR3 size: 16 residues. V gave up 2 bases and J gave up 6 bases; unmatched junction bases: 8. Germline V CDR1 and CDR2: SGHRS, YFSETQ. This clone was detected a few times. Sequencing used immunoSEQ multiplex PCR; TCRdb keeps in-frame clones, though not all of them. The repertoire holds about 230,000 clones, around 80% seen once, with 27% in the top ten. The receptor's source is a man aged 35-49 years with acute or convalescent COVID-19. The chain joins TRBV5-1 to TRBJ2-2, with 9 nucleotides matching TRBD2. Sequencing input: peripheral blood. As DNA, the CDR3 is TGCGCCAGCAGCTTCGGTGCTAGCGGGGACGCCGGGGAGCTGTTTTTT. Protein: CASSFGASGDAGELFF.